This T cell receptor (beta chain) is drawn from a study of T cell responses to AZD1222 COVID-19 vaccine. General study points: Possibly, clonal diversity was underestimated; donors were largely white British and included more females. No day 14 peak samples; only post-peak repertoires were characterized. The span of vaccine-associated CD4 TCRs extended across spike, with dominance at 160-218 and 743-854.

As to this clone: The antigen is undetermined.

This CDR3 is built from 14 residues. Trimming pared 1 base from V and 5 bases from J, leaving 12 bases between. Germline V lookup: CDR1 SGHRS, CDR2 YFSETQ. Repertoires were generated with immunoSEQ multiplex PCR, while TCRdb's copy carries only in-frame clones and drops some. Of tens of thousands of clones in the sample, approximately 87% are singletons; the top ten hold roughly 12%. The rearrangement uses TRBV5-1 and TRBJ1-1, with D possibly matching TRBD1 (5 bases). This specimen was peripheral blood, taken 28 days after the second AZD1222 dose. This TCR was recovered from an adult who received the AZD1222 COVID-19 vaccine. This CDR3 reads CASSLLQGRTEAFF. CDR3 coding DNA: TGCGCCAGCAGCTTGTTGCAGGGACGGACTGAAGCTTTCTTT.